What follows is one T cell receptor beta chain and its context. Its antigen is still unknown. This specimen comes from a study of early stage breast cancer tumors. Study-wide background: Invasive lobular carcinomas made up about 35% of the 12 ER+/PR+/HER2- tumors. Study results and caveats: Compared with adjacent normal breast, tumors showed roughly 2.5-fold denser, more clonal T cells.

Germline values: CDR1 MNHEY, CDR2 SMNVEV (reference sequence). The CDR3 totals 9 residues. Blood replicates held 0.5 ug DNA, tumor or normal breast about 1.5 ug, two each. The assay was immunoSEQ multiplex PCR, and TCRdb's table has in-frame clones only and misses some. The table has about 51,000 clones, around 78% seen once. The chain couples TRBV27 to TRBJ1-2; D unclear. This TCR was recovered from a person in their 40s with breast cancer. Material: blood. The DNA of the CDR3 is TGTCCCTGGCCGGATGGCTACACCTTC. This encodes CPWPDGYTF.